Below are 7 T cell receptor beta chains sequenced from a single sample in a study of OX40 agonist ivuxolimab in advanced cancers. The data were produced by immunoSEQ multiplex PCR, yet TCRdb's version contains in-frame clones alone and is incomplete. The table records around 58,000 clones, roughly 90% of them present only once. The material was CD4+ or CD8+ T cells sorted from blood, obtained in a trial of the OX40 agonist ivuxolimab. These receptors were obtained from an adult with an advanced solid tumor such as melanoma, head and neck, liver or kidney cancer.

V usage is TRBV29-1 and J usage is TRBJ2-2, with TRBD2 as a possible D gene (5 bases). Trimming left V 3 bases short and J 6 bases short, with 14 bases between. CDR3 length: 14 residues. The germline gives CDR1 SQVTM, CDR2 ANQGSEA. The DNA for the CDR3 is TGCAGCGTTGATTTTCTCCGGACTCCCGGGGAGCTGTTTTTT. Its protein product is CSVDFLRTPGELFF.

This clone has only one observation. The chain joins TRBV11-2 to TRBJ2-7; tentative D call: TRBD1 (6 bases). V was cut by 3 bases and J by 3 bases, with 15 bases left in between. Germline lookup yields CDR1 SGHAT and CDR2 FQNNGV. The CDR3 consists of 15 residues. The CDR3 DNA sequence: TGTGCCAGCAGCTTCGAGTTCGGCAGGGGCTACGAGCAGTACTTC. This translates into CASSFEFGRGYEQYF.

This chain connects TRBV9 to TRBJ1-2; maybe TRBD1 (5 bases). Germline V gives CDR1 SGDLS, CDR2 YYNGEE. V was clipped by 0 bases and J by 7 bases, with 10 bases between them. CDR3 length: 13 amino acids. The CDR3: CASSVGGSFGYTF. The CDR3 DNA sequence: TGTGCCAGCAGCGTAGGGGGCAGCTTTGGCTACACCTTC.

This clone has only one observation. The chain combines TRBV5-6 with TRBJ1-4; D not certain. CDR1 is SGHDT, CDR2 YYEEEE, per germline. Trimming removed 1 base from V and 7 bases from J, with 11 bases in between. The CDR3 extends over 14 amino acids. The CDR3 spells CASSLMKTSEKLFF. The CDR3 nucleotides are TGTGCCAGCAGCTTGATGAAAACAAGTGAAAAACTGTTTTTT.

The chain links TRBV9 to TRBJ2-3; D not certain. From germline, CDR1 is SGDLS and CDR2 YYNGEE. The CDR3 contains 16 residues. The V and J ends lost 3 bases and 6 bases respectively, with 20 bases between them. The CDR3 spells CASSALTYTRADTQYF. For the CDR3, the DNA is TGTGCCAGCAGCGCTCTTACCTACACAAGGGCTGATACGCAGTATTTT.

The chain uses TRBV7-9 and TRBJ1-5; 7 nucleotides match TRBD1. The length of the CDR3 is 15 residues. Germline V CDR1 and CDR2: SEHNR, FQNEAQ (reference sequence). After removal of 5 bases from V and 0 bases from J, the junction contained 4 bases not matched to a gene. CDR3 sequence reads: CASSPGGISNQPQHF. CDR3 nucleotides: TGTGCCAGCAGCCCAGGGGGGATTAGCAATCAGCCCCAGCATTTT.

The CDR3 DNA follows: TGTGCCAGCAGCTTGGTAGGGGGTAGCACCGGGGAGCTGTTTTTT. It encodes CASSLVGGSTGELFF. V is TRBV5-6 and J is TRBJ2-2; D might be TRBD1 (6 bases). V was trimmed by 0 bases and J by 4 bases, leaving 10 bases between them. Germline V gene sequence: CDR1 SGHDT, CDR2 YYEEEE. CDR3 length: 15 residues.